This T cell receptor (beta chain) was recorded in a study of blood T cell repertoires in COVID-19. Germline V gene sequence: CDR1 SGHVS, CDR2 FNYEAQ. This CDR3 spans 16 amino acids. The V and J ends lost 0 bases and 1 base respectively, with 13 bases between them. Under the authors' procedure: By means of reference gene primer amplification, nucleated cell counts were estimated. The method was immunoSEQ multiplex PCR; TCRdb's version includes in-frame clones alone and lacks a portion of them. D and trimming were read from the DNA, whereas the V and J calls and clone size are those reported in that table. The sample records over 20,000 clones, roughly 74% being singletons.

The rearrangement links TRBV7-6 to TRBJ2-7; TRBD1 might be the D (5 bases). The receptor was isolated from a man aged 50 or older with COVID-19, enrolled during active disease. Material for sequencing was peripheral blood. CDR3 protein: CASSLATQARSYEQYF. The CDR3 nucleotides read TGTGCCAGCAGCTTAGCGACACAGGCAAGGTCCTACGAGCAGTACTTC.